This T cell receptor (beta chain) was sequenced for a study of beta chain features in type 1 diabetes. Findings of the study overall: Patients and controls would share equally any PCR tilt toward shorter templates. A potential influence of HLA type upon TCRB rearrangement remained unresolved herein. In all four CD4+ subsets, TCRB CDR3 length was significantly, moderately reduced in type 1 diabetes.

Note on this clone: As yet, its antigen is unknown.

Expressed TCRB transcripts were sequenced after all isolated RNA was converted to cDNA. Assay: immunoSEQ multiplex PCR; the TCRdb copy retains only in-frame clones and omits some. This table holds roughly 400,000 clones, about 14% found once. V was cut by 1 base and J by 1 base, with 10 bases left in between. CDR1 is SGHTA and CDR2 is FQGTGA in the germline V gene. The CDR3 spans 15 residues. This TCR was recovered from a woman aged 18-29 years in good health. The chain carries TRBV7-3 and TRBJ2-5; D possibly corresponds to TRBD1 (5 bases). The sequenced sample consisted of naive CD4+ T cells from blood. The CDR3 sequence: CASSLIRTLQETQYF. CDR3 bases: TGTGCCAGCAGCTTAATCCGGACACTCCAAGAGACCCAGTACTTC.